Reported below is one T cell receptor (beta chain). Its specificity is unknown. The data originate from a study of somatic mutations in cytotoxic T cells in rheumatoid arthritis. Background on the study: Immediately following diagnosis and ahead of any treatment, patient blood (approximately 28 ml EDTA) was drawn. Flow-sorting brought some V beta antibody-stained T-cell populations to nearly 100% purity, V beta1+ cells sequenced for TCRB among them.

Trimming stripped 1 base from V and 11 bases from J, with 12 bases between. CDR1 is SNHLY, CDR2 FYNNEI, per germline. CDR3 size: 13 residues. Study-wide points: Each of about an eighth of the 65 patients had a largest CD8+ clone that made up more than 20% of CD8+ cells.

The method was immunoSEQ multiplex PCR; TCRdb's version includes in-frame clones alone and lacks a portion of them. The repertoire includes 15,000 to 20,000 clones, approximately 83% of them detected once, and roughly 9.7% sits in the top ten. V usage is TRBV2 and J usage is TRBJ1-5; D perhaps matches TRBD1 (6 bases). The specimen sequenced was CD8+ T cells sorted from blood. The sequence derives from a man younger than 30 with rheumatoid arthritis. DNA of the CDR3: TGTGCCAGCAGTGAAGTACCCAGGGGAGCCCAGCATTTT. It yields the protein CASSEVPRGAQHF.